The 27 T cell receptor beta chains given below trace back to one sample, sequenced in a study of PD-L1 blockade in urothelial cancer. The time point: pretreatment peripheral blood. The data were produced by immunoSEQ multiplex PCR, yet TCRdb's version contains in-frame clones alone and is incomplete. The sample shows around 130,000 clones, roughly 80% of them seen only once. The sequences come from PBMCs, collected around atezolizumab (anti-PD-L1) treatment. Source of these receptors: a man aged 50-60 years with urothelial cancer.

V usage is TRBV13 and J usage is TRBJ1-1; D unresolved. The CDR3 has 16 residues. Trimming removed 0 bases at V and 2 bases at J, with 13 bases between. Germline V gene data show CDR1 as PRHDT and CDR2 as FYEKMQ (reference sequence). The CDR3 spells CASSLGRRTGNTEAFF. CDR3 in DNA: TGTGCCAGCAGCTTAGGTAGGAGGACCGGAAACACTGAAGCTTTCTTT.

V usage is TRBV27 and J usage is TRBJ2-1, with 7 bases that match TRBD1. V was clipped by 0 bases and J by 1 base; unmatched bases: 9. Germline V CDR1 and CDR2: MNHEY, SMNVEV (reference sequence). This CDR3 has 18 amino acids. The CDR3 protein is CASSLSHRGPKSYNEQFF. The CDR3 DNA reads as TGTGCCAGCAGTTTATCGCACAGGGGCCCTAAATCCTACAATGAGCAGTTCTTC.

The CDR3 sequence is CASSLDGTANTEAFF. DNA for the CDR3: TGCGCCAGCAGCTTGGATGGGACAGCGAACACTGAAGCTTTCTTT. V gene TRBV5-1 combines with J gene TRBJ1-1; 7 positions agree with TRBD1. The CDR3 contains 15 residues. With V trimmed by 0 bases and J by 1 base, 3 bases remained unmatched. Germline lookup yields CDR1 SGHRS and CDR2 YFSETQ.

The CDR3, as DNA: TGCGCCAGCAGCTGGGGGGACAGACAAACTAATGAAAAACTGTTTTTT. It encodes CASSWGDRQTNEKLFF. V usage is TRBV5-1 and J usage is TRBJ1-4, with 7 bases identical to TRBD1. V was pared by 3 bases and J by 1 base, with 6 bases of the junction left unmatched. The V gene's germline CDR1 is SGHRS and CDR2 YFSETQ. The CDR3 sequence is 16 residues long.

This clone was detected many times. The chain employs TRBV2 and TRBJ1-6, with D possibly being TRBD1 (6 bases). Trimming took 6 bases from V and 7 from J, leaving 16 bases between them. The CDR3 has 15 amino acids. Germline V gene data show CDR1 as SNHLY and CDR2 as FYNNEI. The CDR3 loop reads CASSFAGAENSPLHF. CDR3 DNA sequence: TGTGCCAGCAGCTTCGCGGGGGCTGAAAATTCACCCCTCCACTTT.

J is TRBJ2-7 and V is TRBV5-1, with D unresolved. V dropped 7 bases and J dropped 6 bases, with 17 bases sitting between them. Germline CDR1 is SGHRS and CDR2 is YFSETQ. The CDR3 has 13 residues. The CDR3 coding sequence is TGCGCCAGCTCGCCTTTAACGCTCGGCGAGCAGTACTTC. Protein sequence: CASSPLTLGEQYF. Looking up the rest from reference TRBV5-1 and TRBJ2-7 gives the full variable domain: KAGVTQTPRYLIKTRGQQVTLSCSPISGHRSVSWYQQTPGQGLQFLFEYFSETQRNKGNFPGRFSGRQFSNSRSEMNVSTLELGDSALYLCASSPLTLGEQYFGPGTRLTVT.

V is TRBV2 and J is TRBJ2-3; the match to TRBD2 covers 7 bases. Germline V CDR1 and CDR2: SNHLY, FYNNEI. The CDR3 length is 16 residues. V lost 7 bases, J lost 2 bases, and 12 bases stayed unmatched. CDR3 residues: CASTSHKRGTTDTQYF. The CDR3 region has the DNA TGTGCCAGCACCTCCCACAAGCGGGGAACCACAGATACGCAGTATTTT.

A few counts support this clone. V gene TRBV14 combines with J gene TRBJ1-1; 8 nucleotides align to TRBD1. This CDR3 has 15 residues. V lost 3 bases, J lost 6 bases, and 9 bases stayed unmatched. Germline-derived CDR1 and CDR2 are SGHDN and FVKESK. The CDR3 coding sequence is TGTGCCAGCAGCCAGACCTACCCAGGGGGCTCTGAAGCTTTCTTT. It translates to CASSQTYPGGSEAFF.

CDR3 region: CASRGTGLAGVYEQYF. The CDR3, as DNA: TGTGCCAGCAGGGGAACGGGACTAGCGGGAGTATACGAGCAGTACTTC. The chain recombines TRBV28 with TRBJ2-7; 14 nucleotides match TRBD2. J was trimmed by 4 bases and V by 6 bases; bases with no gene match: 8. CDR3 length: 16 amino acids. Germline assignment: CDR1 MDHEN and CDR2 SYDVKM.

This clone has more than one count but fewer than ten. CDR3 residues: CASRDTGTGELFF. As DNA, the CDR3 is TGTGCCAGCAGGGATACAGGGACCGGGGAGCTGTTTTTT. The chain has TRBV7-2 and TRBJ2-2; D possibly corresponds to TRBD1 (6 bases). Trimming shortened V by 6 bases and J by 5 bases, and 10 bases separated the two germline ends. This CDR3 comprises 13 residues. CDR1 SGHTA and CDR2 FQGNSA come from the germline V gene. Variable domain in full (rest from reference TRBV7-2 and TRBJ2-2): GAGVSQSPSNKVTEKGKDVELRCDPISGHTALYWYRQSLGQGLEFLIYFQGNSAPDKSGLPSDRFSAERTGGSVSTLTIQRTQQEDSAVYLCASRDTGTGELFFGEGSRLTVL.

This sequence joins TRBV27 and TRBJ2-4, with D uncertain. The germline gives CDR1 MNHEY, CDR2 SMNVEV (reference sequence). V was trimmed by 8 bases and J by 1 base, leaving 15 bases between them. The CDR3 length is 15 residues. CDR3 in DNA: TGTGCCAGCCGGCCCTGGGCCGAGGCCAAAAACATTCAGTACTTC. It is translated as CASRPWAEAKNIQYF.

The rearrangement uses TRBV29-1 and TRBJ2-7, with a tentative D call TRBD2 (7 bases). The CDR3 loop spans 14 amino acids. Per germline, CDR1 SQVTM and CDR2 ANQGSEA. The V end was cut by 4 bases, the J end by 3 bases, with 16 bases between. CDR3 DNA sequence: TGCAGCGTTGTATATCCTAGGGGGGGCTACGAGCAGTACTTC. This codes for CSVVYPRGGYEQYF.

This chain connects TRBV7-2 to TRBJ1-1; D might be TRBD1 (6 bases). The germline V gene has CDR1 SGHTA and CDR2 FQGNSA. With 1 base removed from V and 1 base from J, the gap between germline ends came to 10 bases. The CDR3 runs 15 residues. This chain's CDR3 is CASSLVQGSNTEAFF. The CDR3 bases are TGTGCCAGCAGCTTAGTTCAGGGGTCGAACACTGAAGCTTTCTTT.

J is TRBJ2-1 and V is TRBV5-1; the D gene is possibly TRBD2 (7 bases). In germline, CDR1 is SGHRS, CDR2 YFSETQ. V gave up 0 bases and J gave up 5 bases, with 21 bases separating them. The CDR3 has 18 residues. The CDR3 nucleotides are TGCGCCAGCAGCTTGGAACCTATTTGGCGCGGGGGCAACAATGAGCAGTTCTTC. Its protein is CASSLEPIWRGGNNEQFF.

This CDR3 reads CASSPSGAGGENTIYF. DNA for the CDR3: TGTGCCAGCAGCCCCTCCGGAGCAGGGGGCGAAAACACCATATATTTT. The chain links TRBV11-2 to TRBJ1-3; 8 bases are shared with TRBD1. This CDR3 region has 16 residues. Unmatched junction bases numbered 12, after V lost 5 bases and J lost 6 bases. Germline loops: CDR1 SGHAT, CDR2 FQNNGV.

This clone was seen once. The rearrangement joins TRBV6-1 to TRBJ1-6; 7 positions agree with TRBD1. The CDR3 has 15 residues. The germline CDR1 and CDR2 sequences are MNHNS and SASEGT. The V gene end was trimmed by 4 bases and the J gene end by 13 bases; junction bases not matched to a gene: 13. The CDR3 loop reads CASSVKGGGQAPLHF. CDR3 coding DNA: TGTGCCAGCAGTGTGAAAGGGGGCGGTCAGGCGCCCCTCCACTTT.

Only one count was recorded for this clone. The rearrangement uses TRBV18 and TRBJ2-7; 8 bases map to TRBD1. Germline CDR1 KGHSH, CDR2 LQKENI. V lost 8 bases and J lost 3; bases outside the gene matches: 9. This CDR3 spans 14 amino acids. CDR3 residues: CASTQGAIIYEQYF. Here the CDR3 DNA reads TGTGCCAGCACTCAGGGGGCTATCATCTACGAGCAGTACTTC.

The genes are TRBV18 and TRBJ1-2; TRBD1 agrees at 9 bases. The germline V gene encodes CDR1 KGHSH and CDR2 LQKENI. This CDR3 has 15 residues. The J segment lost 4 bases and the V segment lost 3 bases, leaving 6 bases of the junction unmatched. CDR3 sequence (DNA): TGTGCCAGCTCACCGACCAGGGACAGGGTCTATGGCTACACCTTC. The encoded protein is CASSPTRDRVYGYTF.

This sequence joins TRBV28 and TRBJ2-7; D unclear. V gave up 6 bases and J gave up 1 base, with 13 bases separating them. Germline V gene sequence: CDR1 MDHEN, CDR2 SYDVKM. The CDR3 totals 14 residues. The CDR3 reads CASSGGSLSYEQYF. The CDR3, as DNA: TGTGCCAGCAGCGGCGGCTCCCTATCCTACGAGCAGTACTTC.

This clone has a single count. V is TRBV18 and J is TRBJ1-2; D possibly corresponds to TRBD1 (5 bases). V was shortened by 2 bases and J by 2 bases, with 12 bases between the two germline ends. Looked up from germline, CDR1 is KGHSH and CDR2 is LQKENI. CDR3 length: 15 residues. The CDR3 protein is CASSPMTELNYGYTF. The CDR3 DNA follows: TGTGCCAGCTCACCAATGACAGAGTTAAACTATGGCTACACCTTC.

This chain connects TRBV10-2 to TRBJ1-5; tentative D call: TRBD1 (5 bases). V gave up 0 bases and J gave up 0 bases, with 12 bases separating them. The CDR3 extends over 17 amino acids. The germline V gene encodes CDR1 WSHSY and CDR2 SAAADI. CDR3 amino acids: CASSESRTSYSNQPQHF. As DNA, the CDR3 is TGCGCCAGCAGTGAGTCGAGGACAAGCTATAGCAATCAGCCCCAGCATTTT.

The chain is built from TRBV28 and TRBJ1-6; D is ambiguous. The CDR3 spans 14 residues. Trimming stripped 6 bases from V and 9 bases from J, with 15 bases between. CDR1 and CDR2 (germline): MDHEN, SYDVKM. The CDR3 DNA sequence: TGTGCCAGCAGCCTCCCGGAGGATAGTTCACCCCTCCACTTT. Its protein product is CASSLPEDSSPLHF.

CDR3 DNA sequence: TGTGCCAGCAGCTTGGGACAGGCCGCCCAAGAGACCCAGTACTTC. Residues: CASSLGQAAQETQYF. The chain couples TRBV5-8 to TRBJ2-5, with D possibly matching TRBD1 (6 bases). Trimming removed 0 bases at V and 1 base at J, with 10 bases between. CDR1 and CDR2 (germline): SGHTS, YDEGEE. This CDR3 has 15 amino acids.

V is TRBV14 and J is TRBJ1-2; D remains unclear. The CDR3 is 14 residues long. CDR1 and CDR2 (germline): SGHDN, FVKESK. The germline V and J ends were trimmed by 0 bases and 8 bases, with 13 bases remaining between them. The CDR3 sequence is CASSQDQTHRGYTF. The CDR3 region has the DNA TGTGCCAGCAGCCAAGATCAGACTCACCGGGGCTACACCTTC.

V gene TRBV6-4 combines with J gene TRBJ2-1, with 10 bases that match TRBD2. CDR1 and CDR2 from the germline V gene are MRHNA and SNTAGT. Germline trimming cut 6 bases from V and 6 bases from J; bases unmatched to any gene: 8. There are 15 residues in the CDR3. Here the CDR3 reads CASSLLAGWGNEQFF. As DNA, the CDR3 is TGTGCCAGCAGCCTACTAGCGGGATGGGGCAATGAGCAGTTCTTC.

The chain combines TRBV6-1 with TRBJ2-7, with D possibly being TRBD2 (6 bases). Trimming removed 5 bases at V and 6 bases at J, with 20 bases between. Germline V CDR1 and CDR2: MNHNS, SASEGT. The CDR3 loop spans 15 amino acids. The CDR3 DNA is TGTGCCAGCAGTCCGACCGTCGGGAGCCCCAGCGAGCAGTACTTC. It translates to CASSPTVGSPSEQYF.

J is TRBJ2-3 and V is TRBV7-8, with a tentative D call TRBD1 (6 bases). This CDR3 region has 15 residues. Trimming left V 5 bases short and J 3 bases short, with 15 bases between. Germline V lookup: CDR1 SGHVS, CDR2 FQNEAQ. In DNA form, the CDR3 reads TGTGCCAGCAGCCACGGTTTGGGGGCGACAGATACGCAGTATTTT. It specifies CASSHGLGATDTQYF.